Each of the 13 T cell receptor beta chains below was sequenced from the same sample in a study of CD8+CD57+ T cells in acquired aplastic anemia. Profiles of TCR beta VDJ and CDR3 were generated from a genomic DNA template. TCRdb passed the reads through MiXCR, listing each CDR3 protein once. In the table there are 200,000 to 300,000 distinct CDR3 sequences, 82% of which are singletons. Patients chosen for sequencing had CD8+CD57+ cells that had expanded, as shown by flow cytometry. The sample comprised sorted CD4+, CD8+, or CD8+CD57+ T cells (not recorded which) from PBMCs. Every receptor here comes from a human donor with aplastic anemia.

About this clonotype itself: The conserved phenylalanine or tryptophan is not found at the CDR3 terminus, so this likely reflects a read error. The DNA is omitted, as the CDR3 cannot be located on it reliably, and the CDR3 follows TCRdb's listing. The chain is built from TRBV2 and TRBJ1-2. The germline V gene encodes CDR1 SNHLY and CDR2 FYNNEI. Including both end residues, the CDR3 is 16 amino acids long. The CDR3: CASSAGTSGIDTQYFG.

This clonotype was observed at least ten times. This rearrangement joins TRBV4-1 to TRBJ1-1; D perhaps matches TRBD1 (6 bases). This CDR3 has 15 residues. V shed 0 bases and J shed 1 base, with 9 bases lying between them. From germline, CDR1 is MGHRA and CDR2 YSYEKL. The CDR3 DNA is TGCGCCAGCAGCCAAGATCTGACAGGGAACACTGAAGCTTTCTTT. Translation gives CASSQDLTGNTEAFF.

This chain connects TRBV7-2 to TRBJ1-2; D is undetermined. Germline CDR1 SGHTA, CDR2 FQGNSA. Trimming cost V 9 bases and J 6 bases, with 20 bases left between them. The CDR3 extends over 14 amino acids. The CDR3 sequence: CASSHRRANDGYTF. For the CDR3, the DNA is TGTGCCAGTAGCCACCGACGGGCCAACGATGGCTACACCTTC. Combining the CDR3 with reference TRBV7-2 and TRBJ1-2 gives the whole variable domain GAGVSQSPSNKVTEKGKDVELRCDPISGHTALYWYRQSLGQGLEFLIYFQGNSAPDKSGLPSDRFSAERTGGSVSTLTIQRTQQEDSAVYLCASSHRRANDGYTFGSGTRLTVV.

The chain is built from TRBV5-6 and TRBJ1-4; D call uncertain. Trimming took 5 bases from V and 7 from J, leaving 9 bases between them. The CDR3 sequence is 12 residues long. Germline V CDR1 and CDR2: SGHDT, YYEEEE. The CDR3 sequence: CASRSESEKLFF. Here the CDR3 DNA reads TGTGCCAGCAGGTCGGAGAGTGAAAAACTGTTTTTT.

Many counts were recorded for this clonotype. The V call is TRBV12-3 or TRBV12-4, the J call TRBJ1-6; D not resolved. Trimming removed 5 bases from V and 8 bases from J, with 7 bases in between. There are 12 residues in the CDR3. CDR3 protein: CASSTAHSPLHF. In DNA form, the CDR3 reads TGTGCCAGCAGTACCGCCCATTCACCCCTCCACTTT.

The CDR3 coding sequence is TGTGCCAGCAGCGCCGAGGGCGGGGGCGACTACGAGCACCTCCACTTT. This codes for CASSAEGGGDYEHLHF. This chain uses TRBV7-9 with TRBJ1-6, with D possibly matching TRBD1 (6 bases). V lost 5 bases and J 15 bases, leaving 26 bases between the germline ends. The CDR3 is made up of 16 amino acids. CDR1 is SEHNR and CDR2 is FQNEAQ in the germline V gene (reference sequence).

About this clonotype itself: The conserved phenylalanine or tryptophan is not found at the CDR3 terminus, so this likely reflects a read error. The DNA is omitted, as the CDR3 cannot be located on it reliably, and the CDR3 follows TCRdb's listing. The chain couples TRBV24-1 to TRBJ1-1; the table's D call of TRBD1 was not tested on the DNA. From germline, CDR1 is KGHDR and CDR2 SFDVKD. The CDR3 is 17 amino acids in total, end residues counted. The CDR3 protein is CATSDSQTASFYGYAFG.

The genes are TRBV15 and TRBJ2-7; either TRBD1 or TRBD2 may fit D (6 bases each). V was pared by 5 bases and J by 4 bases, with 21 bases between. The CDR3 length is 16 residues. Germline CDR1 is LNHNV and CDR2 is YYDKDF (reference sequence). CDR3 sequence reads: CATSGVRDIGLYEQYF. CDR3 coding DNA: TGTGCCACCAGCGGAGTGCGGGACATCGGTTTGTACGAGCAGTACTTC.

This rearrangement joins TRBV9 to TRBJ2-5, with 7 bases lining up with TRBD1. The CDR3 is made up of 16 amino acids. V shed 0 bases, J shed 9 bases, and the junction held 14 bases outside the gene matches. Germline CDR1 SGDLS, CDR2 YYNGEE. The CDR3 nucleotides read TGTGCCAGCAGCGTAGGGGGACAGAGCACAGATACGCCCCAGTACTTC. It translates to CASSVGGQSTDTPQYF.

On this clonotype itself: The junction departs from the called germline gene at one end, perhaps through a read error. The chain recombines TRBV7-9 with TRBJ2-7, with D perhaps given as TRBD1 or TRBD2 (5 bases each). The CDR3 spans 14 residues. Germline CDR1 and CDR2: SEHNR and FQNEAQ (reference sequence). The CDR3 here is CASSGRGFSCEHYF. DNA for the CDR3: TGTGCCAGCAGTGGCCGGGGCTTTTCCTGCGAGCACTACTTC.

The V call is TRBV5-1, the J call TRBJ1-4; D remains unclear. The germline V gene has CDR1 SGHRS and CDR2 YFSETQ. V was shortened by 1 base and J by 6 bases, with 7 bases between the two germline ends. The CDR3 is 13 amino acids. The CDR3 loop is CASSLRTDEKLFF. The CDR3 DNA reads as TGCGCCAGCAGCTTGCGTACAGATGAAAAACTGTTTTTT.

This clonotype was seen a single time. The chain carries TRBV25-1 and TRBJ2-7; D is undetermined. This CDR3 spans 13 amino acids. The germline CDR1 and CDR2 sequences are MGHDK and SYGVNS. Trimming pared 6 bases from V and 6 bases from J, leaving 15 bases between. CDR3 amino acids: CASSQSRVGEQYF. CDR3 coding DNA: TGTGCCAGCAGCCAAAGCCGGGTTGGCGAGCAGTACTTC.

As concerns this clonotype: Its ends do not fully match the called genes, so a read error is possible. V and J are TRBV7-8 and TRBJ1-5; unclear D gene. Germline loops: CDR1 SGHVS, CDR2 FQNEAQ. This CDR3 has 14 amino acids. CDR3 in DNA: TGTGCCAGCAGCGTAGCGTGTAGCACTCAGCCGCAGCATTTT. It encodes CASSVACSTQPQHF. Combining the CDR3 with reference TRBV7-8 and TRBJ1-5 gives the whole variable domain GAGVSQSPRYKVAKRGQDVALRCDPISGHVSLFWYQQALGQGPEFLTYFQNEAQLDKSGLPSDRFFAERPEGSVSTLKIQRTQQEDSAVYLCASSVACSTQPQHFGDGTRLSIL.